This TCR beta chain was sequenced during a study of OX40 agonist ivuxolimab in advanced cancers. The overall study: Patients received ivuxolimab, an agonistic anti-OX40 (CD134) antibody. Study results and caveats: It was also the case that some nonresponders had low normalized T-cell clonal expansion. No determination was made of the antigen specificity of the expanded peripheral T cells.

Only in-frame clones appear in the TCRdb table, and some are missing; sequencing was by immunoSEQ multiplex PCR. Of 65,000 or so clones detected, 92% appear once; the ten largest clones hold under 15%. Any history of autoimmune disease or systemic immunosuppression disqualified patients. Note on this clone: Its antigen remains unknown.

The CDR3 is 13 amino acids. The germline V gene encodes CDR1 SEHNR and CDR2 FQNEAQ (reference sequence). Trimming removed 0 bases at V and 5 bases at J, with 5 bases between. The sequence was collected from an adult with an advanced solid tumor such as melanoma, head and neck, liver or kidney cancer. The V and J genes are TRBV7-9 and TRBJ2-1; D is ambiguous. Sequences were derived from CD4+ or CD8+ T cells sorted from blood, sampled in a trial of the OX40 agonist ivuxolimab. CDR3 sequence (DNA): TGTGCCAGCAGCTTAGCGACCGACAATGAGCAGTTCTTC. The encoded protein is CASSLATDNEQFF.